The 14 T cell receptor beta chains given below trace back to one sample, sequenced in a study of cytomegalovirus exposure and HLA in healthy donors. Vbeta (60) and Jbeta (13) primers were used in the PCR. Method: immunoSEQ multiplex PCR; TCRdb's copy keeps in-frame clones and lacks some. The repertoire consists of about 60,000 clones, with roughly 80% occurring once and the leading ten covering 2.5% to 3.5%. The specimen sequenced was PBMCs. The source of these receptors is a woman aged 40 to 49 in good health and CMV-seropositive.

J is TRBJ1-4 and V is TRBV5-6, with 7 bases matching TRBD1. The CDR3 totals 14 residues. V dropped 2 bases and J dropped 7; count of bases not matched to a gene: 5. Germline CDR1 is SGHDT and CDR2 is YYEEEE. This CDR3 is CASSLRGLGEKLFF. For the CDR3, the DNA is TGTGCCAGCAGCTTAAGGGGGCTTGGTGAAAAACTGTTTTTT. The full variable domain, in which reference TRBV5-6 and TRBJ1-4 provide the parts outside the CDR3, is DAGVTQSPTHLIKTRGQQVTLRCSPKSGHDTVSWYQQALGQGPQFIFQYYEEEERQRGNFPDRFSGHQFPNYSSELNVNALLLGDSALYLCASSLRGLGEKLFFGSGTQLSVL.

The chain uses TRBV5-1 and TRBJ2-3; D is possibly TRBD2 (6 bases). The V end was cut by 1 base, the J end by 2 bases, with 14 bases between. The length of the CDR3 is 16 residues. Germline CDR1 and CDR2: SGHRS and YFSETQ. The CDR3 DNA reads TGCGCCAGCAGCTTGATCCAGCGGGCCTTCACAGATACGCAGTATTTT. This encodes CASSLIQRAFTDTQYF.

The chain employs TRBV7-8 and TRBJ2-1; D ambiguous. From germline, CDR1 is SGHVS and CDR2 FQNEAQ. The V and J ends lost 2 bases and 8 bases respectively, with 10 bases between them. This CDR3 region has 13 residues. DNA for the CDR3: TGTGCCAGCAGCTTATTAACAGTGGATGAGCAGTTCTTC. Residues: CASSLLTVDEQFF.

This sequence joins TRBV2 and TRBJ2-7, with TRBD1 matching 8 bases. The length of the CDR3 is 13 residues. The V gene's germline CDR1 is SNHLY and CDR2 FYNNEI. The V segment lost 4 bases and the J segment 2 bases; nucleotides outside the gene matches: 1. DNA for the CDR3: TGTGCCAGCAGTGGACAGGGGCCCTACGAGCAGTACTTC. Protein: CASSGQGPYEQYF.

The CDR3 DNA reads TGCGCCAGCAGCTCCCCGGGACTAGCGGGGGCCGGGGAGCTGTTTTTT. Translated, it gives CASSSPGLAGAGELFF. The rearrangement links TRBV5-1 to TRBJ2-2; 14 bases align to TRBD2. The CDR3 has 16 residues. Germline CDR1 and CDR2: SGHRS and YFSETQ. V lost 3 bases, J lost 6 bases, and 4 bases stayed unmatched.

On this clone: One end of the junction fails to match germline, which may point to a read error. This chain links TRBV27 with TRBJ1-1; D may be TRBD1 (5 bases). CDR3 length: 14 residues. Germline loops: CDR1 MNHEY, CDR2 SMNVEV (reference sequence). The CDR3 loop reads CTSSRDSLNTEAFF. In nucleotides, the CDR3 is TGTACCAGCAGCCGAGACAGTCTGAACACTGAAGCTTTCTTT.

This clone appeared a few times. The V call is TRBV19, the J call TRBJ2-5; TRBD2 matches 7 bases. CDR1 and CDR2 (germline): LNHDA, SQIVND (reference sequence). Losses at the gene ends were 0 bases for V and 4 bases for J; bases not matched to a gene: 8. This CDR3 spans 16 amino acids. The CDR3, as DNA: TGTGCCAGTAGTATAGATCAGGGACTACCTCTAGAGACCCAGTACTTC. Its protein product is CASSIDQGLPLETQYF.

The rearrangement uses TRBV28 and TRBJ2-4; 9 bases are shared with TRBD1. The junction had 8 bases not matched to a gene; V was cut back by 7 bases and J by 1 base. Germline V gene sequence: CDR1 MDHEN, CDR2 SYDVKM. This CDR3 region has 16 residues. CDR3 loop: CASTKQGARAKNIQYF. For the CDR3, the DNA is TGTGCCAGCACCAAACAGGGGGCGCGGGCCAAAAACATTCAGTACTTC.

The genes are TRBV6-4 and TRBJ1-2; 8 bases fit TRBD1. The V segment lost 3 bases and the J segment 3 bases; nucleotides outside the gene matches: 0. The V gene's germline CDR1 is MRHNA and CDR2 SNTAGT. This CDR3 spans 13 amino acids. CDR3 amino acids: CASSEGQDYGYTF. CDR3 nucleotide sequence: TGTGCCAGCAGTGAGGGACAGGACTATGGCTACACCTTC.

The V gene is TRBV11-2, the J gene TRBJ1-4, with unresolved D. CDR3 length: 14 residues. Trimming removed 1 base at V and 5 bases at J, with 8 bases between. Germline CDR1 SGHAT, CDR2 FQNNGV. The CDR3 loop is CASSLARYNEKLFF. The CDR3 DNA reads TGTGCCAGCAGCTTAGCTCGGTACAATGAAAAACTGTTTTTT. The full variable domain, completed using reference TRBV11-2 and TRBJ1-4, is EAGVAQSPRYKIIEKRQSVAFWCNPISGHATLYWYQQILGQGPKLLIQFQNNGVVDDSQLPKDRFSAERLKGVDSTLKIQPAKLEDSAVYLCASSLARYNEKLFFGSGTQLSVL.

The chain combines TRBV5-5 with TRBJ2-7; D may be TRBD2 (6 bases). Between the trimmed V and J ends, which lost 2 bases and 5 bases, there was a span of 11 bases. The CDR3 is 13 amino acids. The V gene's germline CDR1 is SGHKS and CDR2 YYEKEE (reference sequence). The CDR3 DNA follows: TGTGCCAGCAGCTTTCCGGGGGTGGACGAGCAGTACTTC. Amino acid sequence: CASSFPGVDEQYF.

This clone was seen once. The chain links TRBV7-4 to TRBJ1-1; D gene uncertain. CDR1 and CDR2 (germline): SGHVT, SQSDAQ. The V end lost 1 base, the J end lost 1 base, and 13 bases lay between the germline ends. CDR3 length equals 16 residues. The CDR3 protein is CASSLGSRRRNTEAFF. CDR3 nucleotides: TGTGCCAGCAGCTTAGGATCCCGACGGAGGAACACTGAAGCTTTCTTT. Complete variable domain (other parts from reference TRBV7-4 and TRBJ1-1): GAGVSQSPRYKVAKRGRDVALRCDSISGHVTLYWYRQTLGQGSEVLTYSQSDAQRDKSGRPSGRFSAERPERSVSTLKIQRTEQGDSAVYLCASSLGSRRRNTEAFFGQGTRLTVV.

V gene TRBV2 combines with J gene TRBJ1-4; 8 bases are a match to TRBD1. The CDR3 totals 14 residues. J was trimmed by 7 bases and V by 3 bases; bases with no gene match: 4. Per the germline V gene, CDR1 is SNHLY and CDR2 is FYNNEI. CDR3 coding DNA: TGTGCCAGCAGTGAGGCAGGGGGCATTGAAAAACTGTTTTTT. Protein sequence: CASSEAGGIEKLFF. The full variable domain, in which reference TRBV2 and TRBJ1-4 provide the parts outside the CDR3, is EPEVTQTPSHQVTQMGQEVILRCVPISNHLYFYWYRQILGQKVEFLVSFYNNEISEKSEIFDDQFSVERPDGSNFTLKIRSTKLEDSAMYFCASSEAGGIEKLFFGSGTQLSVL.

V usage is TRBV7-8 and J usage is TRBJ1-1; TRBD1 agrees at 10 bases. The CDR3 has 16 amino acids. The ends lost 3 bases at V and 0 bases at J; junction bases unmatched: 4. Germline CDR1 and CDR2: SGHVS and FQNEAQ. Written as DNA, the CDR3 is TGTGCCAGCAGCTTGGGACAGGGGCCAATGAACACTGAAGCTTTCTTT. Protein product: CASSLGQGPMNTEAFF.